The T cell receptor (beta chain) described here comes from a study of cytomegalovirus exposure and HLA in healthy donors. Whole-study context: Of 398 genotyped donors, more than 70% clustered with self-reported Caucasian donors.

Trimming stripped 0 bases from V and 5 bases from J, with 13 bases between. The CDR3 extends over 15 amino acids. Germline CDR1 reads SGHAT; CDR2 reads FQNNGV. Vbeta (60) and Jbeta (13) primers were used in the PCR. Some clones are missing from TCRdb's copy, which holds only in-frame ones; the method was immunoSEQ multiplex PCR. Seen here are some 100,000 clones, roughly 77% observed once, and the top ten hold about 4%. This TCR was recovered from a woman aged 45 to 65 in good health and CMV-seropositive. The chain links TRBV11-2 to TRBJ2-5; D perhaps matches TRBD2 (5 bases). Sequenced material: PBMCs. The chain's CDR3 is CASSLDSGVWETQYF. The CDR3, as DNA: TGTGCCAGCAGCTTAGACTCCGGGGTATGGGAGACCCAGTACTTC. Supplemented by reference TRBV11-2 and TRBJ2-5, the full variable domain reads EAGVAQSPRYKIIEKRQSVAFWCNPISGHATLYWYQQILGQGPKLLIQFQNNGVVDDSQLPKDRFSAERLKGVDSTLKIQPAKLEDSAVYLCASSLDSGVWETQYFGPGTRLLVL.